The clone carrying this TCR beta chain was seen more than once but under ten times. Its antigen is not identified. This record comes from a study of chemoradiotherapy in HPV16-positive cancers. CDR3 length: 14 residues. Germline V CDR1 and CDR2: SEHNR, FQNEAQ (reference sequence). The junction had 4 bases not matched to a gene; V was cut back by 4 bases and J by 7 bases. General study points: HPV-specific T cells were functionally defined from only a couple of HPV16-positive patients. HPV-responsive T-cell expansion during chemoradiotherapy was linked to improved recurrence-free survival in HPV16-positive patients.

Over chemoradiotherapy, repertoires were sampled more than once. Sequencing used immunoSEQ multiplex PCR; TCRdb keeps in-frame clones, though not all of them. The table includes over 7,000 clones, approximately 80% detected once. This TCR derives from a human donor with HPV-associated anogenital cancer. Sample collection was performed from a patient who underwent chemoradiotherapy. The chain carries TRBV7-9 and TRBJ1-2; 12 bases fit TRBD1. The chain's CDR3 is CASSYRDRGLGYTF. CDR3 DNA sequence: TGTGCCAGCAGCTACCGGGACAGGGGGCTTGGCTACACCTTC.